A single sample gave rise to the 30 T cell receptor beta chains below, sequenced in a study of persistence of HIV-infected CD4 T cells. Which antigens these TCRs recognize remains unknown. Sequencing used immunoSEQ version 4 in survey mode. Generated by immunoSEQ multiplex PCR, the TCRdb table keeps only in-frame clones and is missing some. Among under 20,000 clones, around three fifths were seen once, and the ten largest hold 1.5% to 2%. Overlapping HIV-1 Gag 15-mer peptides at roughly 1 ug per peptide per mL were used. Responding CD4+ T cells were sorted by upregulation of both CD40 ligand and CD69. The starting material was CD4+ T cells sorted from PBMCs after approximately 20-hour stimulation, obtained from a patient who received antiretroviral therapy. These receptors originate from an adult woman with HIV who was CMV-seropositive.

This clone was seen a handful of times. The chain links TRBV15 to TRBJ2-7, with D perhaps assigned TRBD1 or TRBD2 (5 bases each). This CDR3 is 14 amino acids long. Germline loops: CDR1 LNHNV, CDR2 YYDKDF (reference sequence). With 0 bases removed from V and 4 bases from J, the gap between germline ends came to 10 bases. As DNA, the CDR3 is TGTGCCACCAGCAGAGATATTGGGGGTTACGAGCAGTACGTC. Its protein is CATSRDIGGYEQYV.

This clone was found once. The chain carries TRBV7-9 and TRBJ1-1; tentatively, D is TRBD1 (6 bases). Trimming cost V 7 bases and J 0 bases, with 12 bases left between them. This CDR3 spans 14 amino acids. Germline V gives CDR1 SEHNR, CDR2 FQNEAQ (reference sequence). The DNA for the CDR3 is TGTGCCAGCAACCTGGGGGCCCTGAACACTGAAGCTTTCTTT. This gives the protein CASNLGALNTEAFF.

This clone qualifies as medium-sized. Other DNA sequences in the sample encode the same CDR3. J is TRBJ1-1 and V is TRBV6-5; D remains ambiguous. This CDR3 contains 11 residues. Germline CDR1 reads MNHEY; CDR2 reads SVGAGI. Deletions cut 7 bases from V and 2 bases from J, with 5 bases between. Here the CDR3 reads CASTRNTEAFF. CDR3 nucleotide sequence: TGTGCCAGCACCCGAAACACTGAAGCTTTCTTT.

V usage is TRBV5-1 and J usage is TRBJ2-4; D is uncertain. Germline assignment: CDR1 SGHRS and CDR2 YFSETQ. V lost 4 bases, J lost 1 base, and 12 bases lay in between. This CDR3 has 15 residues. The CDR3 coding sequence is TGCGCCAGCAGCGACGAGAGGACCGCCAAAAACATTCAGTACTTC. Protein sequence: CASSDERTAKNIQYF.

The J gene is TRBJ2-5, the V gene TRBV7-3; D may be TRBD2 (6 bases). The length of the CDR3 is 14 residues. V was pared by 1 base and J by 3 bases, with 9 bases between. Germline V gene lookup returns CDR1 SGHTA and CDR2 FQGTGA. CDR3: CASSLNGGEETQYF. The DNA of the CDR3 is TGTGCCAGCAGCTTAAATGGAGGGGAAGAGACCCAGTACTTC.

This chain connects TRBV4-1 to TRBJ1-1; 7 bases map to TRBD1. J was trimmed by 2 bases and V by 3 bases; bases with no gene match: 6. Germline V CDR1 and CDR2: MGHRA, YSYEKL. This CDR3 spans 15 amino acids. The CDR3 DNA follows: TGCGCCAGCAGCCACAGGGGGACGGCCAACACTGAAGCTTTCTTT. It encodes CASSHRGTANTEAFF.

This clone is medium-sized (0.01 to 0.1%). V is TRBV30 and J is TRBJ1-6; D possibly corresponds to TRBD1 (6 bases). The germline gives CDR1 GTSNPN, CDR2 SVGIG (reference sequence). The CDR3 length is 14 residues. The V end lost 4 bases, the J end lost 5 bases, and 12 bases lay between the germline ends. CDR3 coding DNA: TGTGCCTGGATTGGACAGTCTAATAATTCACCCCTCCACTTT. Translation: CAWIGQSNNSPLHF.

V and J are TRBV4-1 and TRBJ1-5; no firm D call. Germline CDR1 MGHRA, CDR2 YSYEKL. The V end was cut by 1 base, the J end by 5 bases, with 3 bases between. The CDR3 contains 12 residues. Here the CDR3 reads CASSQGDQPQHF. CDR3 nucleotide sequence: TGCGCCAGCAGCCAAGGGGATCAGCCCCAGCATTTT.

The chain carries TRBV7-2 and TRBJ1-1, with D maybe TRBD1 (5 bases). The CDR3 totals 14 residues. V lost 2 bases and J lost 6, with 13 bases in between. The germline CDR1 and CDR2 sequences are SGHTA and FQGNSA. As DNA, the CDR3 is TGTGCCAGCAGCTTATTGGTACAGGCATCTGAAGCTTTCTTT. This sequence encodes CASSLLVQASEAFF.

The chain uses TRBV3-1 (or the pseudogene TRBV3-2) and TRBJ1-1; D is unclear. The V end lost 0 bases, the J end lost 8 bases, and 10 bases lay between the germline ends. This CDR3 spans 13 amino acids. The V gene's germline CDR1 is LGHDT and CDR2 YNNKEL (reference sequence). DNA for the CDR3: TGTGCCAGCAGCCAAGACATCCGCGCCGAAGCTTTCTTT. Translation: CASSQDIRAEAFF.

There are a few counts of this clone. CDR3 region: CASSQDQQRDYGYTF. In DNA form, the CDR3 reads TGCGCCAGCAGCCAAGATCAACAGAGGGACTATGGCTACACCTTC. This chain links TRBV4-1 with TRBJ1-2; D gene uncertain. CDR3 size: 15 residues. V lost 0 bases and J 3 bases, leaving 11 bases between the germline ends. The germline V gene has CDR1 MGHRA and CDR2 YSYEKL.

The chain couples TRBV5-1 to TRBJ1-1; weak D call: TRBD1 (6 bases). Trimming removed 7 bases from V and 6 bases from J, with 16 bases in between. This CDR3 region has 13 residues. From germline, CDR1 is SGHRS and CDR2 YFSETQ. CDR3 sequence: CASAPGVDAEAFF. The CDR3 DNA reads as TGCGCCAGCGCCCCAGGGGTCGACGCTGAAGCTTTCTTT.

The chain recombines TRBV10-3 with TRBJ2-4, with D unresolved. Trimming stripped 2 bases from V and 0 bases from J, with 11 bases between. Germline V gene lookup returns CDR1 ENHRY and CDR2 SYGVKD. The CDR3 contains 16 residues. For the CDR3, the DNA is TGTGCCATCAGTGAGACGAACTTCCAAGCCAAAAACATTCAGTACTTC. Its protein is CAISETNFQAKNIQYF.

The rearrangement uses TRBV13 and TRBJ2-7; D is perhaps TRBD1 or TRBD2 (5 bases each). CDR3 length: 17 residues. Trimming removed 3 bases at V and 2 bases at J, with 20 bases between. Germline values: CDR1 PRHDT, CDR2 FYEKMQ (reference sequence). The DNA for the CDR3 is TGTGCCAGCAGCTTTAGCCGGGGCACCCTATTCCCCTACGAGCAGTACTTC. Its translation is CASSFSRGTLFPYEQYF.

CDR3 sequence: CATSRDYGGQPQHF. In nucleotides, the CDR3 is TGTGCCACCAGCAGAGATTACGGCGGCCAGCCCCAGCATTTT. The V call is TRBV15, the J call TRBJ1-5, with unresolved D. Trimming stripped 0 bases from V and 7 bases from J, with 10 bases between. This CDR3 has 14 residues. Looked up from germline, CDR1 is LNHNV and CDR2 is YYDKDF (reference sequence).

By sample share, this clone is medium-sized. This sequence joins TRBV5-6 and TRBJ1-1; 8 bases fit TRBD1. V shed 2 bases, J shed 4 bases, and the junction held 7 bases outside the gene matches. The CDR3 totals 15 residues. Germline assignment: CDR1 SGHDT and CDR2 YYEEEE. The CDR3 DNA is TGTGCCAGCAGCTTTCTGGACAGGGAGTCCACTGAAGCTTTCTTT. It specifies CASSFLDRESTEAFF.

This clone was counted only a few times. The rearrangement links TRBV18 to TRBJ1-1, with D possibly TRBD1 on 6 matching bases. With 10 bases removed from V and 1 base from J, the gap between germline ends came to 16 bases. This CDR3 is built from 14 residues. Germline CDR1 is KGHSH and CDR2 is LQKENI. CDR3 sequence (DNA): TGTGCCACCGCCCGACAGGCCACGAACACTGAAGCTTTCTTT. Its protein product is CATARQATNTEAFF. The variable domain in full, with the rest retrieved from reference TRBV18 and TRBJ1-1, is NAGVMQNPRHLVRRRGQEARLRCSPMKGHSHVYWYRQLPEEGLKFMVYLQKENIIDESGMPKERFSAEFPKEGPSILRIQQVVRGDSAAYFCATARQATNTEAFFGQGTRLTVV.

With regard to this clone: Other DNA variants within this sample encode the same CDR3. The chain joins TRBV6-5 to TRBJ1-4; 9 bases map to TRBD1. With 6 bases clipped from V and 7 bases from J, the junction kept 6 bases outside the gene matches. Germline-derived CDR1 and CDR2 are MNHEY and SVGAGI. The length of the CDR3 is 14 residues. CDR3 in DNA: TGTGCCAGCAGAGCCGACAGGGGGAGTGAAAAACTGTTTTTT. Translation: CASRADRGSEKLFF.

CDR3 in amino acids: CASRDRGNQPQHF. DNA for the CDR3: TGTGCCAGCAGGGACAGGGGCAATCAGCCCCAGCATTTT. The chain uses TRBV2 and TRBJ1-5, with 8 bases aligning to TRBD1. This CDR3 has 13 amino acids. V gave up 6 bases and J gave up 2 bases; unmatched junction bases: 0. In germline, CDR1 is SNHLY, CDR2 FYNNEI.

This CDR3 is CASSLAGGRAGELFF. In DNA, the CDR3 is TGTGCCAGCAGCCTAGCGGGGGGCCGGGCCGGGGAGCTGTTTTTT. This chain connects TRBV2 to TRBJ2-2, with 11 bases matching TRBD2. V lost 6 bases, J lost 6 bases, and 6 bases stayed unmatched. The germline CDR1 and CDR2 sequences are SNHLY and FYNNEI. The CDR3 spans 15 residues.

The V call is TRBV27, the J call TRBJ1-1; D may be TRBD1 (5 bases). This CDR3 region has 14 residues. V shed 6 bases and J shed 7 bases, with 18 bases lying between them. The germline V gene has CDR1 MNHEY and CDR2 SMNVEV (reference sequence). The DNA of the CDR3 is TGTGCCAGCAGATTTCGGGGCAGCAGCGTTGAAGCTTTCTTT. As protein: CASRFRGSSVEAFF.

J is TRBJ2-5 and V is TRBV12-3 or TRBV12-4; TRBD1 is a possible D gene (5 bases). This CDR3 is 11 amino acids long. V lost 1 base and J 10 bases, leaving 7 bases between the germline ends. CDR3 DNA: TGTGCCAGCAGTTTAGGGCAGGGCCAGTACTTC. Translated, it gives CASSLGQGQYF.

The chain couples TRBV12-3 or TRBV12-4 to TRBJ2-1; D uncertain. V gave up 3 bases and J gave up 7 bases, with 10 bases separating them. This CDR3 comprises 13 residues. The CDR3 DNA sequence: TGTGCCAGCAGTTTGATTGGTTTAAATGAGCAGTTCTTC. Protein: CASSLIGLNEQFF.

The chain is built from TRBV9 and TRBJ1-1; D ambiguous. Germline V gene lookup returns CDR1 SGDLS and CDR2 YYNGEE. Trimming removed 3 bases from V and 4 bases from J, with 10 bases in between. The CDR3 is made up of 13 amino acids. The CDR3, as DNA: TGTGCCAGCAGCGCCGGGTGGGGCACTGAAGCTTTCTTT. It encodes CASSAGWGTEAFF.

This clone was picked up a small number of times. This CDR3 reads CASRDTSGFGEFF. CDR3 DNA sequence: TGTGCCAGCAGGGATACTAGCGGTTTTGGGGAGTTCTTC. The genes are TRBV12-3 or TRBV12-4 and TRBJ2-1; 8 bases are a match to TRBD2. V was pared by 6 bases and J by 14 bases, with 12 bases of the junction left unmatched. The CDR3 is 13 amino acids.

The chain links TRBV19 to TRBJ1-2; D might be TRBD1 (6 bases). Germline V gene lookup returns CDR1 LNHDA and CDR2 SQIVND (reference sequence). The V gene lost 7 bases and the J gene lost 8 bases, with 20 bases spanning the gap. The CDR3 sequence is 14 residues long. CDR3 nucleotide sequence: TGTGCCAGTATTAAGGACAGCGCCGGGGGAGGCTACACCTTC. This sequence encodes CASIKDSAGGGYTF.

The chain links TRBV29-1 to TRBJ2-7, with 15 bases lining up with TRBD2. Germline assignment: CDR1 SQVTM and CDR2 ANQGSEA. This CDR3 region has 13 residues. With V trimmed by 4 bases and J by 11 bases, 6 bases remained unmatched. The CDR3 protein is CSVGTSGGAMEYF. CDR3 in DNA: TGCAGCGTTGGGACTAGCGGGGGGGCCATGGAGTACTTC.

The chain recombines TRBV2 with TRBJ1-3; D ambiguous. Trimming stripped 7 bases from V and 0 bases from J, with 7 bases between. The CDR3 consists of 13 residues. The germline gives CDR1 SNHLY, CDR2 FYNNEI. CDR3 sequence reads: CASTVNSGNTIYF. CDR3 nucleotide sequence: TGTGCCAGCACAGTGAACTCTGGAAACACCATATATTTT.

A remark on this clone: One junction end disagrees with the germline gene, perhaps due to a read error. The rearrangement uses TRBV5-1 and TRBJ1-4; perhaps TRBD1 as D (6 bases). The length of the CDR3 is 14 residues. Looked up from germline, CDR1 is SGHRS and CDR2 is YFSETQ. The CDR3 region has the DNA TGCGCCAGCAGCTTGGACAGGGCTAAAGAAAAACTGTTTTTT. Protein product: CASSLDRAKEKLFF.

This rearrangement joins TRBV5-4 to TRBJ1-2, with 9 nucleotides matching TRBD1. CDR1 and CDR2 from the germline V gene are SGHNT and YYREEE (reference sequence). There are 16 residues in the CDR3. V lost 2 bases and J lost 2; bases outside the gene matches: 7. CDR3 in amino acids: CASSFAGTGTNYGYTF. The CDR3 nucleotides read TGTGCCAGCAGCTTTGCCGGGACAGGGACCAACTATGGCTACACCTTC.